These T cell receptor beta chains were read from a single sample in a study of blood T cell repertoires in COVID-19. Measured with immunoSEQ multiplex PCR; TCRdb has only the in-frame clones, and not every one. Counted here are about 250,000 clones, approximately 90% occurring once; the ten biggest clones make up about 6%. Sequences were obtained from PBMCs or T cells enriched from blood (not recorded which). The receptors derive from a woman in her thirties with acute COVID-19. Each CDR3 is given with its conserved first and last residue. The order of the fields is CDR3 DNA, CDR3 protein, D gene, J gene, clone size, V gene. The D gene is left open where the match is weak. The size field is filled for only some rows; it gives once, few, many or a size class.

TGTGCCAGCAGCTTAGGGGTGGGGACAGGGGATACGAACACTGAAGCTTTCTTT CASSLGVGTGDTNTEAFF TRBD1 TRBJ1-1 NA TRBV11-3
TGTGCCAGCAGGAGGACAGGGGGGAACAATGAGCAGTTCTTC CASRRTGGNNEQFF TRBD1 TRBJ2-1 NA TRBV2
TGTGCCAGCAGTTCGACAGGGGAGGGCACAGATACGCAGTATTTT CASSSTGEGTDTQYF TRBD1 TRBJ2-3 once TRBV28
TGTGCCAGCACCACGGGGGGAGGGGAGCAGTACTTC CASTTGGGEQYF TRBD2 TRBJ2-7 NA TRBV2
TGCGCCAGCGCCCGGACCCAAACAGGGAACACTGAAGCTTTCTTT CASARTQTGNTEAFF NA TRBJ1-1 NA TRBV4-1
TGTGCCACCAGAGGGTCCCACCAACCTACACCGCTCGGGACTAATCAAGAGACCCAGTACTTC CATRGSHQPTPLGTNQETQYF TRBD2 TRBJ2-5 NA TRBV2
TGTGCCAGCAGCCAAGACGAGCGGGAGCCCACCGATGAGCAGTTCTTC CASSQDEREPTDEQFF TRBD2 TRBJ2-1 NA TRBV3-1/TRBV3-2
TGCGCCAGCAGCTTTGACAGGTCTGGAAACACCATATATTTT CASSFDRSGNTIYF NA TRBJ1-3 NA TRBV5-1
TGTGCCAGTAGATTTAGCGGGGGGGGCCTATACAATGAGCAGTTCTTC CASRFSGGGLYNEQFF TRBD2 TRBJ2-1 NA TRBV19
TGTGCCAGCAGCAGGGGGAGCTCAACTAATGAAAAACTGTTTTTT CASSRGSSTNEKLFF NA TRBJ1-4 NA TRBV7-9
TGTGCCAGCAGAGACAGACTAGCGGGAGGGTCCAGAGATACGCAGTATTTT CASRDRLAGGSRDTQYF TRBD2 TRBJ2-3 NA TRBV6-4
TGTGCCAGCTCACCAAGTTTCGGAGAGGGCGAGCAGTACTTC CASSPSFGEGEQYF NA TRBJ2-7 NA TRBV18
TGTGCCAGCAGCCAAGATCGGAGGGGCGCGGGAAATGAGCAGTTCTTC CASSQDRRGAGNEQFF NA TRBJ2-1 NA TRBV14
TGTGCCAGCATGGGGGGGGGTCAGGAGCAGTTCTTC CASMGGGQEQFF TRBD2 TRBJ2-1 NA TRBV12-3/TRBV12-4
TGTGCCAGCAGTTACATCGGGGGGAATGAGCAGTTCTTC CASSYIGGNEQFF TRBD2 TRBJ2-1 NA TRBV6-6
TGTGCCAGCAGCCAAGGACTAGCGGGAGGGCCTTTCGAGACCCAGTACTTC CASSQGLAGGPFETQYF TRBD2 TRBJ2-5 NA TRBV14
TGTGCCAGCAGCCGCGATACGGTCTCTGGAAACACCATATATTTT CASSRDTVSGNTIYF NA TRBJ1-3 NA TRBV6-5
TGTGCCAGCAGTGAGGTGGCCTTCGGACAGGGACGGCCCCAGCATTTT CASSEVAFGQGRPQHF TRBD1 TRBJ1-5 NA TRBV6-1
TGTGCCAGTAGTCCGCAGGGATCCTATGGCTACACCTTC CASSPQGSYGYTF NA TRBJ1-2 NA TRBV19
TGTGCCAGCTCACCCCTTGGACAGGATAATTCACCCCTCCACTTT CASSPLGQDNSPLHF TRBD1 TRBJ1-6 few TRBV18
TGTGCCAGCAGTTTAGGCACCCTGGGGAGCTCTGGAAACACCATATATTTT CASSLGTLGSSGNTIYF NA TRBJ1-3 NA TRBV28
TGTGCCAGCAGTTACCACCTCGGACAGGGTCGAACCCTCCACTTT CASSYHLGQGRTLHF TRBD1 TRBJ1-6 NA TRBV27